The 15 T cell receptor beta chains given below trace back to one sample, sequenced in a study of shared clonotypes between healthy human individuals (dated by TCRdb to the early 2020s). Library prep was done by the immunoSEQ multiplex PCR assay. TCRdb provides this immuneACCESS table in a form limited to in-frame rearrangements. Some clones are lacking; in checked studies, under half of them reflect an unresolved V gene, and why the rest are absent is not known. The sample includes 2,500,000 or so clones, with 93% observed a single time. The ten largest clones capture about 0.38% of the sample. Sequencing was done on a sample of naive CD4+ T cells from PBMCs. The cell subset or site label, read with the paper, signifies: CD45RA+ positively selected. These receptors were taken from a man aged 18-30 years in good health. Some clones in this sample may be carry-over from other donors' samples.

The chain recombines TRBV6-5 with TRBJ2-1; no clear D gene. Trimming pared 0 bases from V and 1 base from J, leaving 10 bases between. This CDR3 is built from 16 residues. The germline V gene encodes CDR1 MNHEY and CDR2 SVGAGI. The CDR3 here is CASSYSQARSYNEQFF. The CDR3, as DNA: TGTGCCAGCAGTTACTCGCAAGCACGGTCCTACAATGAGCAGTTCTTC.

In nucleotides, the CDR3 is TGTGCCAGCATTCGATTCGGGGGGACTGAAGCTTTCTTT. It encodes CASIRFGGTEAFF. The chain carries TRBV6-6 and TRBJ1-1, with a weak D call TRBD1 (5 bases). The CDR3 consists of 13 residues. Germline V gene sequence: CDR1 MNHNY, CDR2 SVGAGI (reference sequence). Between the trimmed V and J ends, which lost 7 bases and 5 bases, there was a span of 14 bases.

The gene calls are TRBV27 and TRBJ1-4, with no clear D. Between the trimmed V and J ends, which lost 3 bases and 4 bases, there was a span of 6 bases. The germline V gene has CDR1 MNHEY and CDR2 SMNVEV (reference sequence). The length of the CDR3 is 13 residues. This chain's CDR3 is CASSLLGNEKLFF. The CDR3 DNA sequence: TGTGCCAGCAGTTTGTTGGGTAATGAAAAACTGTTTTTT. Full variable domain (rest looked up from reference TRBV27 and TRBJ1-4): EAQVTQNPRYLITVTGKKLTVTCSQNMNHEYMSWYRQDPGLGLRQIYYSMNVEVTDKGDVPEGYKVSRKEKRNFPLILESPSPNQTSLYFCASSLLGNEKLFFGSGTQLSVL.

A word on this clone: The sample contains more than one DNA sequence encoding this CDR3. The J gene is TRBJ1-4, the V gene TRBV28, with TRBD1 matching 8 bases. The CDR3 is 14 residues long. CDR1 MDHEN and CDR2 SYDVKM come from the germline V gene. Unmatched junction bases numbered 3, after V lost 3 bases and J lost 6 bases. CDR3 DNA sequence: TGTGCCAGCAGTTTGCAGGGGGCGGATGAAAAACTGTTTTTT. Protein product: CASSLQGADEKLFF.

V is TRBV6-6 and J is TRBJ2-3; no firm D call. This CDR3 has 15 amino acids. CDR1 and CDR2 from the germline V gene are MNHNY and SVGAGI (reference sequence). Trimming removed 1 base from V and 0 bases from J, with 8 bases in between. CDR3 nucleotide sequence: TGTGCCAGCAGTTACTGGCCAATTAGCACAGATACGCAGTATTTT. Amino acids: CASSYWPISTDTQYF.

V usage is TRBV6-5 and J usage is TRBJ2-5; 10 bases align to TRBD1. The CDR3 has 15 residues. Germline V gene sequence: CDR1 MNHEY, CDR2 SVGAGI. V lost 6 bases and J lost 1; bases outside the gene matches: 5. The CDR3 loop reads CASRRQGASQETQYF. CDR3 sequence (DNA): TGTGCCAGCAGACGACAGGGGGCTTCCCAAGAGACCCAGTACTTC.

The chain uses TRBV29-1 and TRBJ2-1; D is undetermined. V lost 3 bases and J lost 7, with 7 bases in between. Per germline, CDR1 SQVTM and CDR2 ANQGSEA. This CDR3 is 11 amino acids long. CDR3 DNA sequence: TGCAGCGTTGATAGGCGGAATGAGCAGTTCTTC. It translates to CSVDRRNEQFF.

The chain links TRBV7-9 to TRBJ2-3; TRBD2 matches at 8 bases. Trimming took 4 bases from V and 4 from J; bases not matched to a gene: 4. Germline V lookup: CDR1 SEHNR, CDR2 FQNEAQ (reference sequence). CDR3 length: 14 amino acids. The CDR3 DNA reads as TGTGCCAGCAGCTCTAGCGGGCTACCAGATACGCAGTATTTT. Translating gives CASSSSGLPDTQYF.

This chain joins TRBV5-8 and TRBJ2-3; 12 bases agree with TRBD2. This CDR3 has 15 residues. The germline gives CDR1 SGHTS, CDR2 YDEGEE. With 7 bases clipped from V and 4 bases from J, the junction kept 7 bases outside the gene matches. The CDR3 nucleotides read TGTGCCAGCTTCCGACTAGCGGGAGCCCCAGATACGCAGTATTTT. Amino acid sequence: CASFRLAGAPDTQYF.

The chain recombines TRBV6-5 with TRBJ1-5; a possible D gene is TRBD1 (6 bases). V was cut by 6 bases and J by 5 bases, with 11 bases left in between. This CDR3 is built from 13 residues. Germline CDR1 MNHEY, CDR2 SVGAGI. The CDR3 is CASRGGLHQPQHF. In DNA form, the CDR3 reads TGTGCCAGCAGGGGGGGCTTGCATCAGCCCCAGCATTTT.

J is TRBJ2-1 and V is TRBV10-3; TRBD2 agrees at 10 bases. The ends lost 3 bases at V and 6 bases at J; junction bases unmatched: 8. Germline values: CDR1 ENHRY, CDR2 SYGVKD. The CDR3 is made up of 16 amino acids. CDR3 DNA sequence: TGTGCCATCAGTGATCCGGGACTAGCGAACCTCAATGAGCAGTTCTTC. Translated: CAISDPGLANLNEQFF.

The chain is built from TRBV6-1 and TRBJ1-5, with D maybe TRBD1 (5 bases). Trimming stripped 6 bases from V and 5 bases from J, with 11 bases between. CDR1 is MNHNS, CDR2 SASEGT, per germline. The CDR3 consists of 13 residues. The CDR3 here is CASRGVFHQPQHF. CDR3 sequence (DNA): TGTGCCAGCAGAGGGGTATTCCATCAGCCCCAGCATTTT.

The gene calls are TRBV6-1 and TRBJ2-7; possibly TRBD1 for D (5 bases). The germline V and J ends were trimmed by 5 bases and 4 bases, with 18 bases remaining between them. Per germline, CDR1 MNHNS and CDR2 SASEGT. The CDR3 has 15 residues. In DNA, the CDR3 is TGTGCCAGCAGTCTAGGACCGGCGACAGCTTACGAGCAGTACTTC. Residues: CASSLGPATAYEQYF.

About this clone: Other nucleotide sequences from this sample produce the same CDR3. The chain couples TRBV14 to TRBJ1-1, with a tentative D call TRBD1 (6 bases). Germline V gives CDR1 SGHDN, CDR2 FVKESK. This CDR3 has 12 residues. V lost 6 bases to trimming and J lost 11 bases, with 16 bases between them. The CDR3: CASSPGGYYAFF. CDR3 coding DNA: TGTGCCAGCAGTCCCGGGGGCTACTACGCTTTCTTT.

The gene calls are TRBV9 and TRBJ2-3; a possible D gene is TRBD2 (6 bases). The CDR3 length is 17 residues. V was pared by 4 bases and J by 1 base, with 19 bases between. Germline CDR1 is SGDLS and CDR2 is YYNGEE. The CDR3 loop is CASSLSGGNLGTDTQYF. The CDR3 DNA reads as TGTGCCAGCAGCTTATCTGGCGGGAACCTGGGCACAGATACGCAGTATTTT.